The next 21 T cell receptor beta chains were all read from a single sample in a study of shared clonotypes between healthy human individuals. Assay: immunoSEQ multiplex PCR; the TCRdb copy retains only in-frame clones and omits some. Here the sample spans about half a million clones, 75% to 85% being singletons. Material for sequencing was PBMCs. The receptors shown here come from a woman in her thirties or forties in good health. Some clones in this sample may be carry-over from other donors' samples.

The chain uses TRBV10-2 and TRBJ2-7; D is undetermined. From germline, CDR1 is WSHSY and CDR2 SAAADI. The V end was cut by 3 bases, the J end by 4 bases, with 10 bases between. The CDR3 is 13 residues long. The CDR3 reads CASSDQELYEQYF. The CDR3 DNA reads as TGCGCCAGCAGTGACCAGGAATTGTACGAGCAGTACTTC.

The J gene is TRBJ2-1, the V gene TRBV7-9; 7 bases are a match to TRBD1. Germline CDR1 is SEHNR and CDR2 is FQNEAQ (reference sequence). V shed 5 bases, J shed 9 bases, and the junction held 7 bases outside the gene matches. The CDR3 has 13 amino acids. The CDR3 reads CASSPQGVGEQFF. DNA for the CDR3: TGTGCCAGCAGCCCTCAGGGGGTAGGTGAGCAGTTCTTC.

The chain uses TRBV7-3 and TRBJ2-3, with TRBD1 identical over 8 bases. The CDR3 runs to 16 residues. The V segment lost 5 bases and the J segment 0 bases; nucleotides outside the gene matches: 7. CDR1 is SGHTA and CDR2 is FQGTGA in the germline V gene. This CDR3 reads CASSQGQARSTDTQYF. The CDR3 region has the DNA TGTGCCAGCAGCCAGGGACAGGCCCGAAGCACAGATACGCAGTATTTT.

V gene TRBV19 combines with J gene TRBJ2-1, with D tentatively TRBD1 or TRBD2 (5 bases each). Trimming removed 1 base from V and 4 bases from J, with 11 bases in between. Per the germline V gene, CDR1 is LNHDA and CDR2 is SQIVND (reference sequence). The CDR3 has 15 amino acids. The CDR3, as DNA: TGTGCCAGTAGTATAGTGGGGGTCTCTTACAATGAGCAGTTCTTC. It specifies CASSIVGVSYNEQFF.

This clone was recorded a few times. The sample holds other DNA sequences that translate to the same CDR3. The rearrangement joins TRBV2 to TRBJ2-5; TRBD2 matches at 9 bases. This CDR3 is built from 15 residues. V lost 3 bases and J lost 2; bases outside the gene matches: 4. Germline lookup yields CDR1 SNHLY and CDR2 FYNNEI. The DNA for the CDR3 is TGTGCCAGCAGTGATGTAGCGGGAGTGCAAGAGACCCAGTACTTC. Encoded protein: CASSDVAGVQETQYF.

The gene calls are TRBV5-1 and TRBJ2-7, with 7 positions matching TRBD1. The CDR3 consists of 15 residues. With V trimmed by 3 bases and J by 2 bases, 8 bases remained unmatched. Looked up from germline, CDR1 is SGHRS and CDR2 is YFSETQ. The CDR3 coding sequence is TGCGCCAGCAGCTCCTACCGGGACAGAACCTACGAGCAGTACTTC. This translates into CASSSYRDRTYEQYF.

The gene calls are TRBV30 and TRBJ2-3; 8 bases match TRBD2. J lost 0 bases, V lost 4 bases, and 6 bases had no gene match. CDR1 and CDR2 (germline): GTSNPN, SVGIG (reference sequence). The CDR3 runs 15 residues. The chain's CDR3 is CAWIQSGRSTDTQYF. The CDR3 region has the DNA TGTGCCTGGATTCAAAGCGGGAGAAGCACAGATACGCAGTATTTT. Drawing the rest from reference TRBV30 and TRBJ2-3, the complete variable domain is SQTIHQWPATLVQPVGSPLSLECTVEGTSNPNLYWYRQAAGRGLQLLFYSVGIGQISSEVPQNLSASRPQDRQFILSSKKLLLSDSGFYLCAWIQSGRSTDTQYFGPGTRLTVL.

J is TRBJ1-2 and V is TRBV5-1; 9 bases align to TRBD1. The V and J ends lost 3 bases and 5 bases, in that order; junction bases with no gene match: 5. This CDR3 has 14 residues. Germline lookup yields CDR1 SGHRS and CDR2 YFSETQ. CDR3 loop: CASSSTGGAYGYTF. The CDR3, as DNA: TGCGCCAGCAGCTCTACAGGGGGCGCTTATGGCTACACCTTC.

V is TRBV30 and J is TRBJ1-5; weak D call: TRBD1 (5 bases). V lost 0 bases, J lost 5 bases, and 8 bases lay in between. This CDR3 has 13 amino acids. Germline values: CDR1 GTSNPN, CDR2 SVGIG (reference sequence). The DNA for the CDR3 is TGTGCCTGGAGTGTAATGGGGGATCAGCCCCAGCATTTT. Translated, it gives CAWSVMGDQPQHF.

The chain combines TRBV10-2 with TRBJ2-2; D perhaps matches TRBD2 (6 bases). Looked up from germline, CDR1 is WSHSY and CDR2 is SAAADI. CDR3 length equals 19 residues. V was trimmed by 1 base and J by 4 bases, leaving 22 bases between them. CDR3 bases: TGCGCCAGCAGTGAGTGGCTGGAACTGAGGGAGGTCGGCACCGGGGAGCTGTTTTTT. It is translated as CASSEWLELREVGTGELFF.

The table lists this clone with a count of one. This sample includes further DNA sequences coding for the same CDR3. V is TRBV20-1 and J is TRBJ2-7; D is unclear. V was shortened by 1 base and J by 1 base, with 2 bases between the two germline ends. This CDR3 has 11 amino acids. CDR1 is DFQATT and CDR2 is SNEGSKA in the germline V gene (reference sequence). The DNA of the CDR3 is TGCAGTGCTAGAGGTTCCTACGAGCAGTACTTC. As protein: CSARGSYEQYF.

CDR3 coding DNA: TGTGCCAGCTCCGATCCGGGACAGGGTAGGAACATTCAGTACTTC. It yields the protein CASSDPGQGRNIQYF. The chain joins TRBV18 to TRBJ2-4; TRBD1 agrees at 9 bases. V gave up 6 bases and J gave up 7 bases; unmatched junction bases: 10. CDR1 and CDR2 from the germline V gene are KGHSH and LQKENI. The CDR3 spans 15 residues.

The chain carries TRBV5-1 and TRBJ2-5; TRBD2 matches 11 bases. The V and J ends lost 4 bases and 5 bases, in that order; junction bases with no gene match: 7. CDR1 is SGHRS, CDR2 YFSETQ, per germline. CDR3 length equals 15 residues. The CDR3 region is CASSMTSGKEETQYF. CDR3 bases: TGCGCCAGCAGCATGACTAGCGGGAAGGAGGAGACCCAGTACTTC.

This clone has just one count. The chain is built from TRBV5-8 and TRBJ2-7; D possibly corresponds to TRBD2 (6 bases). V dropped 4 bases and J dropped 9 bases, with 17 bases sitting between them. The CDR3 runs 13 residues. The germline gives CDR1 SGHTS, CDR2 YDEGEE. The DNA of the CDR3 is TGTGCCAGCAGCCCCGGGCTCGCGGGAATGCAGTACTTC. As protein: CASSPGLAGMQYF.

The gene calls are TRBV5-4 and TRBJ1-2; TRBD1 matches at 10 bases. CDR3 length equals 13 residues. Looked up from germline, CDR1 is SGHNT and CDR2 is YYREEE (reference sequence). With V trimmed by 10 bases and J by 5 bases, 8 bases remained unmatched. The CDR3 loop reads CASGTGVGYGYTF. The CDR3 bases are TGTGCCTCAGGGACAGGGGTAGGGTATGGCTACACCTTC. Complete variable domain (other parts from reference TRBV5-4 and TRBJ1-2): ETGVTQSPTHLIKTRGQQVTLRCSSQSGHNTVSWYQQALGQGPQFIFQYYREEENGRGNFPPRFSGLQFPNYSSELNVNALELDDSALYLCASGTGVGYGYTFGSGTRLTVV.

The chain employs TRBV29-1 and TRBJ2-7, with D possibly being TRBD1 or TRBD2 (6 bases each). V was shortened by 2 bases and J by 5 bases, with 16 bases between the two germline ends. CDR1 is SQVTM and CDR2 is ANQGSEA in the germline V gene. This CDR3 comprises 14 residues. The DNA of the CDR3 is TGCAGCGTTGAACGGGCAGGGGAGGTCGACGAGCAGTACTTC. Its protein is CSVERAGEVDEQYF.

V usage is TRBV6-1 and J usage is TRBJ2-1; no firm D call. V was shortened by 1 base and J by 6 bases, with 10 bases between the two germline ends. Looked up from germline, CDR1 is MNHNS and CDR2 is SASEGT. The CDR3 runs 14 residues. The DNA for the CDR3 is TGTGCCAGCAGTGAAGAGGGTTGGAGCAATGAGCAGTTCTTC. Protein product: CASSEEGWSNEQFF.

The rearrangement joins TRBV7-8 to TRBJ2-7; 7 bases line up with TRBD1. Germline V CDR1 and CDR2: SGHVS, FQNEAQ. J gave up 2 bases and V 5 bases, and 6 bases lay outside the gene matches. The CDR3 is made up of 14 amino acids. The CDR3 DNA is TGTGCCAGCAGCGTCAAGCAGGGGGCCTACGAGCAGTACTTC. Translated: CASSVKQGAYEQYF.

V usage is TRBV5-1 and J usage is TRBJ2-7, with TRBD1 matching over 9 bases. Losses at the gene ends were 2 bases for V and 6 bases for J; bases not matched to a gene: 9. This CDR3 is built from 15 residues. CDR1 is SGHRS and CDR2 is YFSETQ in the germline V gene. CDR3 in amino acids: CASSFRPGQGSEQYF. For the CDR3, the DNA is TGCGCCAGCAGCTTCAGACCGGGACAGGGTAGCGAGCAGTACTTC.

This chain joins TRBV28 and TRBJ1-1; D uncertain. Looked up from germline, CDR1 is MDHEN and CDR2 is SYDVKM. This CDR3 has 13 residues. V was cut by 2 bases and J by 4 bases, with 8 bases left in between. The CDR3 spells CASSLIRFTEAFF. The CDR3 region has the DNA TGTGCCAGCAGTTTAATACGTTTCACTGAAGCTTTCTTT. Combining the CDR3 with reference TRBV28 and TRBJ1-1 gives the whole variable domain DVKVTQSSRYLVKRTGEKVFLECVQDMDHENMFWYRQDPGLGLRLIYFSYDVKMKEKGDIPEGYSVSREKKERFSLILESASTNQTSMYLCASSLIRFTEAFFGQGTRLTVV.

The V gene is TRBV7-3, the J gene TRBJ2-3, with a tentative D call TRBD2 (6 bases). The CDR3 loop spans 13 amino acids. Trimming removed 4 bases at V and 6 bases at J, with 11 bases between. Germline CDR1 SGHTA, CDR2 FQGTGA. For the CDR3, the DNA is TGTGCCAGCAGCTCCGTTCTAGCGGATACGCAGTATTTT. As protein: CASSSVLADTQYF.